The present entry profiles one TCR beta chain with its context. CDR1 and CDR2 (germline): SGHAT, FQDESV (reference sequence). Trimming left V 2 bases short and J 4 bases short, with 11 bases between. CDR3 size: 14 residues. This entry comes from a study of T cells and Merkel cell carcinoma outcomes. Data came from immunoSEQ multiplex PCR; TCRdb stores just in-frame clones and leaves some out. The table shows 15,000 to 17,000 clones, with around 81% occurring only once. Material for sequencing was tumor tissue from Merkel cell carcinoma. The receptor's source is a human donor with Merkel cell carcinoma. This chain joins TRBV11-1 and TRBJ1-1; the D gene is possibly TRBD1 (5 bases). CDR3 bases: TGTGCCAGCAGCTTAAGAGGGGAGGCCACTGAAGCTTTCTTT. It codes for CASSLRGEATEAFF.